These T cell receptor beta chains were read from a single sample in a study of blood T cell repertoires in COVID-19. The data were produced by immunoSEQ multiplex PCR, yet TCRdb's version contains in-frame clones alone and is incomplete. The data show 40,000 or so clones, 80% to 90% seen once. The sequenced sample consisted of peripheral blood. These receptors were obtained from a man under 40 with active or convalescent COVID-19. Each CDR3 is given with its conserved first and last residue. A D gene is named only where the DNA matches it firmly. The size of a clone is reported for some rows only, either as once, few or many, or as a class for expanded clones.

>TRBD1|TRBJ2-3|TRBV10-1|NA|18
TGCGCCAGCAGTGAATCCGGACAGGGGAAGTGGTCCACAGATACGCAGTATTTT
CASSESGQGKWSTDTQYF
>NA|TRBJ1-1|TRBV12-5|few|14
TGTGCTAGTGGTTTGACCCCACAGAACACTGAAGCTTTCTTT
CASGLTPQNTEAFF
>TRBD2|TRBJ2-1|TRBV24-1|NA|16
TGTGCCACCAGTGATTTGGTAGCGGGGGCCCGGAATGAGCAGTTCTTC
CATSDLVAGARNEQFF
>TRBD1|TRBJ1-2|TRBV5-6|NA|14
TGTGCCAGCACCCGGGACAGGCTTTCCTATGGCTACACCTTC
CASTRDRLSYGYTF
>TRBD1|TRBJ1-5|TRBV3-1/TRBV3-2|NA|15
TGTGCCAGCAGCCTTGGACAGGCAGGAAGACAGCCCCAGCATTTT
CASSLGQAGRQPQHF
>NA|TRBJ2-1|TRBV11-2|NA|18
TGTGCCAGCAGCTATAACTTAATGGGGGCAGGCCGGGATGATGAGCAGTTCTTC
CASSYNLMGAGRDDEQFF
>TRBD1|TRBJ1-3|TRBV11-2|NA|15
TGTGCCAGCAGCTCTCTCCGGGACAGGGATAACACCATATATTTT
CASSSLRDRDNTIYF
>TRBD1|TRBJ1-2|TRBV19|NA|15
TGTGCCAGTACCGGCCGGACAGGGGCCTTAGGAGGCTACACCTTC
CASTGRTGALGGYTF
>TRBD2|TRBJ2-5|TRBV30|NA|16
TGTGCCTGGAGTGGCCTAGCGGGAGGGGGGTTAGAGACCCAGTACTTC
CAWSGLAGGGLETQYF
>NA|TRBJ2-1|TRBV24-1|once|15
TGTGCCACCAGTGATCCAAGAACTCCCTACAATGAGCAGTTCTTC
CATSDPRTPYNEQFF
>TRBD2|TRBJ2-1|TRBV9|NA|14
TGTGCCAGCAGCGAGACTAGCGGGAGTAATGAGCAGTTCTTC
CASSETSGSNEQFF
>NA|TRBJ2-3|TRBV9|NA|14
TGTGCCAGCAGCGTAGACCAGGGCCGGGATACGCAGTATTTT
CASSVDQGRDTQYF
>TRBD1|TRBJ1-2|TRBV18|NA|13
TGTGCCAGCTCCGAGGACAGGTCCTATGGCTACACCTTC
CASSEDRSYGYTF
>NA|TRBJ1-5|TRBV12-3/TRBV12-4|NA|12
TGTGCCAGCAGCTCCGGGGGTCAGCCCCAGCATTTT
CASSSGGQPQHF
>TRBD1|TRBJ1-2|TRBV29-1|NA|17
TGCAGCGTTGAAGATTTTGGACAGGTCGCCTCTAACTATGGCTACACCTTC
CSVEDFGQVASNYGYTF
>NA|TRBJ1-1|TRBV5-1|NA|14
TGCGCCAGCAGCTTTGGGGGCGCGGACACTGAAGCTTTCTTT
CASSFGGADTEAFF
>NA|TRBJ1-4|TRBV4-3|NA|15
TGCGCCAGCAGAAGGACGGGACAAACTAATGAAAAACTGTTTTTT
CASRRTGQTNEKLFF
>NA|TRBJ1-1|TRBV11-2|NA|14
TGTGCCAGCAGGCCTGACAGGTGGGACACTGAAGCTTTCTTT
CASRPDRWDTEAFF
>TRBD1|TRBJ2-7|TRBV12-5|few|14
TGTGCTAGTGGTTTGGAAGGGGGCAGGTACGAGCAGTACTTC
CASGLEGGRYEQYF
>NA|TRBJ1-1|TRBV9|once|14
TGTGCCAGCAGCGCCCAAGGGGCTAACACTGAAGCTTTCTTT
CASSAQGANTEAFF
>TRBD1|TRBJ1-1|TRBV18|NA|12
TGTGCCAGCTCACAGGGGGCCACTGAAGCTTTCTTT
CASSQGATEAFF
>NA|TRBJ1-5|TRBV5-6|NA|14
TGTGCCAGCAGCTTTTTGAAGGGAGGACAGCCCCAGCATTTT
CASSFLKGGQPQHF
>NA|TRBJ2-3|TRBV11-2|NA|15
TGTGCCAGCAGCTCATTAGCGTTGAGCACAGATACGCAGTATTTT
CASSSLALSTDTQYF
>TRBD1|TRBJ2-1|TRBV9|NA|15
TGTGCCAGCAGTGGTGACAGGGCAACCTACAATGAGCAGTTCTTC
CASSGDRATYNEQFF
>NA|TRBJ2-1|TRBV29-1|NA|15
TGCAGCGTTGAATTTTTGTCACAGGGAATCAATGAGCAGTTCTTC
CSVEFLSQGINEQFF
>TRBD1|TRBJ2-5|TRBV30|NA|15
TGTGCCTGGAGACGGGACAGCCACATCCAAGAGACCCAGTACTTC
CAWRRDSHIQETQYF
>TRBD1|TRBJ1-4|TRBV11-2|NA|14
TGTGCCAGCAGCGCGACAGGGGGCACTGAAAAACTGTTTTTT
CASSATGGTEKLFF
>NA|TRBJ1-6|TRBV7-9|few|15
TGTGCCAGCAGCCCAGTCGACAGTTATAATTCACCCCTCCACTTT
CASSPVDSYNSPLHF
>NA|TRBJ2-3|TRBV7-2|NA|16
TGTGCCAGCAGCCCCTCGATTGGCTCCCGCACAGATACGCAGTATTTT
CASSPSIGSRTDTQYF
>NA|TRBJ2-1|TRBV5-1|NA|14
TGCGCCAGCAGCCTCAGTGGCCCCTACAATGAGCAGTTCTTC
CASSLSGPYNEQFF
>TRBD1|TRBJ1-1|TRBV27|NA|14
TGTGCCAGCAGTATCCAGACAGGGGGGGCTGAAGCTTTCTTT
CASSIQTGGAEAFF
>NA|TRBJ1-6|TRBV19|NA|15
TGTGCCAGTAGTATTTTGGGGCTGGGGAATTCACCCCTCCACTTT
CASSILGLGNSPLHF
>NA|TRBJ1-4|TRBV19|NA|13
TGTGCCAGTAGGATTACTGCTAATGAAAAACTGTTTTTT
CASRITANEKLFF